A selection of T cell receptor beta chains follows, all from one sample in a study of control samples from healthy donors and cancer patients. Produced via immunoSEQ multiplex PCR; TCRdb's table is partial and in-frame only. The sample includes 100,000 to 150,000 clones, about 90% of them seen just once. The sequenced sample consisted of blood. These receptors originate from a woman aged 45-65 years in good health. The CDR3 runs from the conserved cysteine through the conserved F or W. D genes are given only for firm matches. Where a row states a size, it is once, few, many or the class of an expanded clone; other rows omit it.

abundance,d_gene,v_gene,j_gene,CDR3aa,CDR3nt
-,TRBD1,TRBV6-6,TRBJ1-1,CASRQGTRVPEAFF,TGTGCCAGCCGACAGGGAACTCGGGTGCCTGAAGCTTTCTTT
-,-,TRBV25-1,TRBJ2-2,CASSRTDNTGELFF,TGTGCCAGCAGCAGGACAGACAATACCGGGGAGCTGTTTTTT
-,-,TRBV5-4,TRBJ1-5,CASSLQGPNQPQHF,TGTGCCAGCAGCCTCCAGGGTCCCAATCAGCCCCAGCATTTT
-,TRBD1,TRBV5-4,TRBJ1-1,CASSLEGARTEAFF,TGTGCCAGCAGCTTGGAGGGGGCTCGGACTGAAGCTTTCTTT
-,TRBD2,TRBV9,TRBJ2-2,CASSPAASGGAGELFF,TGTGCCAGCAGCCCGGCGGCTAGCGGGGGGGCAGGGGAGCTGTTTTTT
-,TRBD2,TRBV7-9,TRBJ2-1,CASSTRTSGGQNEQFF,TGTGCCAGCAGCACTAGGACTAGCGGGGGCCAAAATGAGCAGTTCTTC
-,TRBD1,TRBV5-1,TRBJ2-5,CASSGLTGQIETQYF,TGCGCCAGCAGCGGATTGACGGGACAGATCGAGACCCAGTACTTC
-,-,TRBV6-5,TRBJ2-7,CASQSDRPVYEQYF,TGTGCCAGCCAGAGTGACAGGCCCGTCTACGAGCAGTACTTC
-,-,TRBV4-1,TRBJ1-2,CASSLNLRGYGYTF,TGCGCCAGCAGCCTCAACCTGCGGGGCTATGGCTACACCTTC
few,TRBD2,TRBV5-1,TRBJ2-3,CASSYPGGAATQYF,TGCGCCAGCAGCTACCCCGGGGGGGCCGCCACGCAGTATTTT
-,-,TRBV7-6,TRBJ1-5,CASSLSGNQPQHF,TGTGCCAGCAGCTTATCAGGCAATCAGCCCCAGCATTTT
-,TRBD2,TRBV7-2,TRBJ2-4,CASSSLAGGQFKNIQYF,TGTGCCAGCAGCTCACTAGCGGGGGGGCAATTCAAAAACATTCAGTACTTC